The T cell receptor (beta chain) under discussion was sequenced for a study of PD-1 blockade in mismatch repair-deficient tumors. Trimming at V came to 2 bases and at J to 6 bases, leaving 4 bases not matched to a gene. Germline V lookup: CDR1 KGHSH, CDR2 LQKENI. The CDR3 is 15 amino acids. Generated by immunoSEQ multiplex PCR, the TCRdb table keeps only in-frame clones and is missing some. Of tens of thousands of clones in the sample, approximately 84% were seen once. The TCR comes from an adult with mismatch repair-deficient cancer. The V gene is TRBV18, the J gene TRBJ2-1, with 10 bases lining up with TRBD2. The starting material was PBMCs, obtained before pembrolizumab treatment. The CDR3 sequence: CASSPLASGSNEQFF. The CDR3, as DNA: TGTGCCAGCTCACCATTAGCTAGCGGGAGCAATGAGCAGTTCTTC.